This TCR beta chain is drawn from a study of identical twins. Findings of the study overall: Insertions were fewer in abundant cord blood beta clonotypes, whereas memory repertoires showed none of this pattern. Analyses of zero insertions could be partly confounded by invariant MAIT and iNKT cells. Twins shared beta out-of-frame sequences in excess, but this excess was weaker.

This CDR3 has 15 amino acids. Germline CDR1 MNHEY, CDR2 SMNVEV (reference sequence). Trimming took off 3 bases at V and 4 bases at J, with 15 bases between the two ends. Comments on this clonotype: Its antigen is unknown.

The authors used template switching to add a universal primer site and gave cDNA unique molecular identifiers. TCRdb re-called the 5' RACE reads through MiXCR, storing one row per CDR3 protein. The table has 1.5 million or so distinct CDR3 sequences, 25% to 35% seen once. The chain couples TRBV27 to TRBJ1-2, with D possibly matching TRBD1 (5 bases). The TCR was taken from a newborn girl in good health. The sequenced sample was cord blood. CDR3 protein: CASSLREWDGYGYTF. The CDR3 bases are TGTGCCAGCAGTTTGAGGGAATGGGACGGCTATGGCTACACCTTC.